The sequence of this TCR beta chain was determined in a study of T cell clonality in common variable immunodeficiency. Study outcomes and limitations: In common variable immunodeficiency, TCR beta chains reportedly carried fewer deletions and N-nucleotide insertions.

The CDR3 is 13 amino acids. V was shortened by 3 bases and J by 6 bases, with 8 bases between the two germline ends. Per germline, CDR1 SGHVS and CDR2 FNYEAQ. Patients had low serum IgG, IgA and/or IgM and specific antibody deficiency. CVID subjects were some 15 female and under 35 male, aged roughly 9 to 64. CVID subjects were neither ill nor on immunomodulatory or immunosuppressive medication at sampling. In the case of this clone: The antigen is unknown. The read stops 3 residues short of the end of the CDR3; the missing end is completed from the germline J gene.

Clones were sequenced by immunoSEQ multiplex PCR, and TCRdb holds only the in-frame ones, with some missing. The sample holds 25,000 to 30,000 clones, and no clone turns up only once. The source material was peripheral blood mononuclear cells. The chain combines TRBV7-6 with TRBJ2-2, with D perhaps TRBD2 (5 bases). This clonotype was obtained from a human donor with common variable immunodeficiency. Incomplete CDR3 DNA: TGTGCCAGCAGCTTGGACTTAGCCGGGGAG. Protein sequence: CASSLDLAGE. The whole CDR3 sequence reads CASSLDLAGELFF.